The subject of this entry is one T cell receptor (beta chain). The sample comes from a study of T cell repertoires in cytomegalovirus infection. TCRdb recomputed calls from the reads with MiXCR, one row per CDR3 protein. The sample includes some 450,000 distinct CDR3 sequences, approximately 32% of them seen just once. The CDR3 runs to 14 residues. J was trimmed by 3 bases and V by 4 bases; bases with no gene match: 4. Germline V CDR1 and CDR2: MGHDK, SYGVNS. This clonotype was sampled from a human donor in good health (CMV status not recorded). Some clones in this sample may be carry-over from other donors' samples. Sequencing used PBMCs. The chain recombines TRBV25-1 with TRBJ2-7; 9 positions agree with TRBD1. The CDR3 region has the DNA TGTGCCAGCAGTGGGGACAGGGTGAACTACGAGCAGTACTTC. This sequence encodes CASSGDRVNYEQYF.